The sequence of this T cell receptor (beta chain) was determined in a study of shared clonotypes between healthy human individuals. Broader study findings: The study found about 4.6% of naive CD4 clonotypes shared across four donors. The researchers took only blood, and tissue repertoires probably look different. Some clonotypes were shared by all four sorted-subset donors, while others were not shared. The non-shared ones had lower generation probabilities than the shared ones. Depth of sequencing was expected to influence donor clonotype sharing.

Measured with immunoSEQ multiplex PCR; TCRdb has only the in-frame clones, and not every one. Of about 1 million clones in the sample, around 76% were seen once. In the case of this clone: Its matching antigen is unknown.

Sequencing used memory CD4+ T cells sorted from blood. Subset described: CD45RA-negative fraction. The clonotype comes from a man between 18 and 29 years old in good health.

CDR3 protein: CASSLQGEQYF. DNA for the CDR3: TGTGCCAGCAGCTTACAGGGAGAGCAGTACTTC. The chain couples TRBV2 to TRBJ2-7, with D tentatively TRBD1 (6 bases). CDR1 is SNHLY and CDR2 is FYNNEI in the germline V gene. This CDR3 region has 11 residues. V was clipped by 6 bases and J by 7 bases, with 10 bases between them.